This passage covers 20 T cell receptor beta chains from one sample sequenced in a study of blood T cell repertoires in COVID-19 (dated by TCRdb to between 2020 and 2021). The library was obtained by the immunoSEQ multiplex PCR assay. Here the immuneACCESS table is served through TCRdb, limited to in-frame sequences with V and J called. Missing clones are a known gap in these copies; in checked studies unresolved V genes cover under half, and the rest lacks a known reason. Recorded for this sample are more than 15,000 clones; roughly 91% of them occurred a single time. The ten largest clones take up roughly 24% of the sample. The source material was peripheral blood. The origin of the receptors is a man in his fifties or sixties with acute or convalescent COVID-19.

This chain joins TRBV11-2 and TRBJ1-2; 12 bases fit TRBD1. Germline V CDR1 and CDR2: SGHAT, FQNNGV. This CDR3 region has 16 residues. With 4 bases clipped from V and 4 bases from J, the junction kept 7 bases outside the gene matches. The CDR3 here is CASSSVRDRGPYGYTF. The CDR3, as DNA: TGTGCCAGCAGCTCCGTACGGGACAGGGGGCCCTATGGCTACACCTTC.

This chain uses TRBV6-4 with TRBJ1-3; unclear D gene. The V and J ends lost 6 bases and 0 bases respectively, with 12 bases between them. The CDR3 consists of 15 residues. CDR1 and CDR2 (germline): MRHNA, SNTAGT. The CDR3 loop reads CASRGPQISGNTIYF. CDR3 in DNA: TGTGCCAGCAGGGGCCCCCAGATCTCTGGAAACACCATATATTTT.

Notes on this clone: In the same sample, other DNA sequences code for this CDR3. This chain connects TRBV30 to TRBJ1-6, with 7 positions matching TRBD1. Germline-derived CDR1 and CDR2 are GTSNPN and SVGIG (reference sequence). The V gene end was trimmed by 5 bases and the J gene end by 6 bases; junction bases not matched to a gene: 1. This CDR3 region has 12 residues. The CDR3 coding sequence is TGTGCCTGGGACAGGGCTAATTCACCCCTCCACTTT. Translating it yields CAWDRANSPLHF. Looking up the rest from reference TRBV30 and TRBJ1-6 gives the full variable domain: SQTIHQWPATLVQPVGSPLSLECTVEGTSNPNLYWYRQAAGRGLQLLFYSVGIGQISSEVPQNLSASRPQDRQFILSSKKLLLSDSGFYLCAWDRANSPLHFGNGTRLTVT.

The chain couples TRBV5-6 to TRBJ2-3; D is ambiguous. V was shortened by 4 bases and J by 1 base, with 10 bases between the two germline ends. Germline V gene data show CDR1 as SGHDT and CDR2 as YYEEEE. The CDR3 is 14 residues long. The CDR3, as DNA: TGTGCCAGCAGCCTAGGCCATGGCACAGATACGCAGTATTTT. Its translation: CASSLGHGTDTQYF.

The chain carries TRBV20-1 and TRBJ2-5; the match to TRBD2 covers 7 bases. Germline CDR1 is DFQATT and CDR2 is SNEGSKA (reference sequence). CDR3 length: 11 residues. V shed 6 bases and J 5 bases; nucleotides not matched to a gene: 3. CDR3 region: CSALGGETQYF. The DNA for the CDR3 is TGCAGTGCCCTGGGAGGGGAGACCCAGTACTTC.

On this clone itself: Other DNA sequences from this sample encode an identical CDR3 as well. The rearrangement links TRBV7-3 to TRBJ1-1; D is possibly TRBD1 (5 bases). Per the germline V gene, CDR1 is SGHTA and CDR2 is FQGTGA. V was clipped by 4 bases and J by 1 base, with 7 bases between them. The CDR3 has 13 amino acids. The CDR3 loop reads CASSSQGNTEAFF. CDR3 nucleotides: TGTGCCAGCAGCTCCCAGGGGAACACTGAAGCTTTCTTT. Combining the CDR3 with reference TRBV7-3 and TRBJ1-1 gives the whole variable domain GAGVSQTPSNKVTEKGKYVELRCDPISGHTALYWYRQSLGQGPEFLIYFQGTGAADDSGLPNDRFFAVRPEGSVSTLKIQRTERGDSAVYLCASSSQGNTEAFFGQGTRLTVV.

V usage is TRBV19 and J usage is TRBJ2-7, with 8 bases aligning to TRBD1. V shed 6 bases, J shed 5 bases, and the junction held 12 bases outside the gene matches. Germline CDR1 is LNHDA and CDR2 is SQIVND (reference sequence). The CDR3 extends over 15 amino acids. The DNA for the CDR3 is TGTGCCAGTAGCGGAACGCGACAGGGGCGGGACGAGCAGTACTTC. It translates to CASSGTRQGRDEQYF.

The J gene is TRBJ2-6, the V gene TRBV29-1; TRBD1 matches at 7 bases. CDR1 and CDR2 from the germline V gene are SQVTM and ANQGSEA. This CDR3 comprises 14 residues. J gave up 0 bases and V 6 bases, and 2 bases lay outside the gene matches. The CDR3 coding sequence is TGCAGCGTGGGGACAGACTCTGGGGCCAACGTCCTGACTTTC. This gives the protein CSVGTDSGANVLTF.

The chain carries TRBV3-1 (or the pseudogene TRBV3-2) and TRBJ2-2, with a weak D call TRBD2 (5 bases). CDR1 and CDR2 (germline): LGHDT, YNNKEL (reference sequence). The CDR3 has 14 amino acids. V was cut by 6 bases and J by 7 bases, with 15 bases left in between. This CDR3 reads CASSPPERYGELFF. In DNA form, the CDR3 reads TGTGCCAGCAGTCCCCCTGAGCGGTACGGGGAGCTGTTTTTT.

The rearrangement joins TRBV28 to TRBJ1-6, with 8 positions matching TRBD1. The CDR3 runs to 15 residues. The V gene end was trimmed by 5 bases and the J gene end by 6 bases; junction bases not matched to a gene: 6. Per the germline V gene, CDR1 is MDHEN and CDR2 is SYDVKM. The CDR3 loop is CASSQGQGVNSPLHF. CDR3 coding DNA: TGTGCCAGCAGTCAAGGACAGGGAGTTAATTCACCCCTCCACTTT.

In its sample, this clone was seen once. The chain joins TRBV6-6 to TRBJ2-1, with D tentatively TRBD2 (7 bases). Per germline, CDR1 MNHNY and CDR2 SVGAGI (reference sequence). The V end was cut by 2 bases, the J end by 2 bases, with 13 bases between. The CDR3 sequence is 16 residues long. CDR3: CASSYIEGGAYNEQFF. The DNA of the CDR3 is TGTGCCAGCAGTTACATCGAGGGGGGGGCCTACAATGAGCAGTTCTTC.

The chain recombines TRBV7-3 with TRBJ2-3; the match to TRBD2 covers 7 bases. V lost 4 bases and J lost 2; bases outside the gene matches: 6. The germline V gene encodes CDR1 SGHTA and CDR2 FQGTGA. The CDR3 runs to 15 residues. CDR3 in amino acids: CASSSSGYSTDTQYF. The CDR3 DNA sequence: TGTGCCAGCAGCTCTAGCGGTTACTCCACAGATACGCAGTATTTT.

The chain recombines TRBV6-5 with TRBJ2-5, with a tentative D call TRBD1 (6 bases). The V gene's germline CDR1 is MNHEY and CDR2 SVGAGI. The CDR3 consists of 15 residues. The V end lost 5 bases, the J end lost 1 base, and 14 bases lay between the germline ends. CDR3 sequence: CASSPTGSRQETQYF. Written as DNA, the CDR3 is TGTGCCAGCAGTCCCACAGGGAGTCGCCAAGAGACCCAGTACTTC.

The rearrangement uses TRBV5-4 and TRBJ2-5, with D perhaps TRBD2 (6 bases). The CDR3 has 13 residues. Germline CDR1 and CDR2: SGHNT and YYREEE (reference sequence). V lost 2 bases to trimming and J lost 5 bases, with 10 bases between them. This CDR3 reads CASSFGGGETQYF. The CDR3 nucleotides are TGTGCCAGCAGCTTCGGAGGAGGGGAGACCCAGTACTTC.

This clone has a single count. This chain links TRBV18 with TRBJ1-3; D not certain. This CDR3 is 14 amino acids long. Germline V gene lookup returns CDR1 KGHSH and CDR2 LQKENI. V was trimmed by 6 bases and J by 1 base, leaving 10 bases between them. CDR3: CASSESRSGNTIYF. CDR3 nucleotides: TGTGCCAGCTCCGAAAGCCGATCTGGAAACACCATATATTTT.

The genes are TRBV5-1 and TRBJ1-2, with D perhaps matching TRBD1 (5 bases). The CDR3 length is 15 residues. The V gene lost 3 bases and the J gene lost 4 bases, with 16 bases spanning the gap. Germline CDR1 is SGHRS and CDR2 is YFSETQ. As DNA, the CDR3 is TGCGCCAGCAGCTGGGACGGGGGGTCTTTCTATGGCTACACCTTC. Protein product: CASSWDGGSFYGYTF.

V and J are TRBV28 and TRBJ2-1, with 10 bases aligning to TRBD2. J lost 8 bases, V lost 9 bases, and 10 bases had no gene match. The CDR3 is made up of 14 amino acids. The germline V gene has CDR1 MDHEN and CDR2 SYDVKM. The CDR3 region has the DNA TGTGCCAGTTGCCGGCTAGCGGGAGTTGATGAGCAGTTCTTC. This sequence encodes CASCRLAGVDEQFF.

The DNA of the CDR3 is TGTGCCAGCAGTGAAGGGGCGGGAGATGGGTACAATGAGCAGTTCTTC. As protein: CASSEGAGDGYNEQFF. V usage is TRBV6-1 and J usage is TRBJ2-1; TRBD2 matches 7 bases. Germline V gene data show CDR1 as MNHNS and CDR2 as SASEGT. Unmatched junction bases numbered 7, after V lost 1 base and J lost 4 bases. The length of the CDR3 is 16 residues.

The rearrangement links TRBV9 to TRBJ1-1; a possible D gene is TRBD1 (5 bases). Looked up from germline, CDR1 is SGDLS and CDR2 is YYNGEE. Trimming cost V 1 base and J 4 bases, with 11 bases left between them. This CDR3 is built from 14 residues. The CDR3 sequence: CASSVSRVSTEAFF. Written as DNA, the CDR3 is TGTGCCAGCAGCGTAAGCAGGGTTAGCACTGAAGCTTTCTTT.

This chain uses TRBV6-5 with TRBJ2-3; 9 nucleotides agree with TRBD1. Losses at the gene ends were 8 bases for V and 6 bases for J; bases not matched to a gene: 3. The germline V gene has CDR1 MNHEY and CDR2 SVGAGI. There are 12 residues in the CDR3. CDR3 loop: CASRTGEDTQYF. Written as DNA, the CDR3 is TGTGCCAGCCGGACAGGGGAGGATACGCAGTATTTT.